This paragraph covers one T cell receptor beta chain sequence. The record originates from a study of blood T cell repertoires in COVID-19. Study details: PBMCs, B-cell-depleted T cells, or T cells were the source of the cDNA or gDNA that made up the material.

Original analysis: Reference gene primer amplification yielded estimated nucleated cell counts. Produced via immunoSEQ multiplex PCR; TCRdb's table is partial and in-frame only. V and J calls plus clone size are reproduced from that table; the DNA served to infer D and trimming. Among 250,000 to 350,000 clones, 90% were seen once, and the ten largest hold approximately 4.5%. Ages ranged from roughly 18 to 100 years, with residence in approximately 25 US areas. The germline V gene encodes CDR1 LNHDA and CDR2 SQIVND (reference sequence). Trimming pared 6 bases from V and 2 bases from J, leaving 14 bases between. CDR3 length equals 15 residues.

Sequenced: PBMCs or T cells enriched from blood (not recorded which). This sequence was found in a young woman with acute COVID-19. The chain employs TRBV19 and TRBJ1-5, with D tentatively TRBD1 (6 bases). DNA for the CDR3: TGTGCCAGTAGCGCCGTCAGGGGCGGCAATCAGCCCCAGCATTTT. It specifies CASSAVRGGNQPQHF.